The 5 T cell receptor beta chains presented below share a single source sample, sequenced in a study of T cell responses to AZD1222 COVID-19 vaccine. Generated by immunoSEQ multiplex PCR, the TCRdb table keeps only in-frame clones and is missing some. Of 180,000 or so clones listed, 94% were seen once; the top ten hold about 0.6%. Here the sequenced sample was peripheral blood, taken on day 0 of AZD1222 vaccination. The receptors here all came from an adult in good health.

The chain joins TRBV14 to TRBJ2-7; a weak D match, TRBD1 (6 bases). The CDR3 is 18 residues long. Germline lookup yields CDR1 SGHDN and CDR2 FVKESK. V was clipped by 4 bases and J by 0 bases, with 22 bases between them. CDR3 loop: CASSPRPQGPHYSYEQYF. The CDR3 DNA sequence: TGTGCCAGCAGCCCCAGACCACAGGGACCGCACTACTCCTACGAGCAGTACTTC.

CDR3 nucleotide sequence: TGTGCCAGCAGTTTAGCGTTAACAGATGAGCAGTTCTTC. It yields the protein CASSLALTDEQFF. The chain couples TRBV28 to TRBJ2-1; D call uncertain. The V end lost 2 bases, the J end lost 8 bases, and 10 bases lay between the germline ends. This CDR3 region has 13 residues. Germline V CDR1 and CDR2: MDHEN, SYDVKM. The whole variable domain, remainder taken from reference TRBV28 and TRBJ2-1, is DVKVTQSSRYLVKRTGEKVFLECVQDMDHENMFWYRQDPGLGLRLIYFSYDVKMKEKGDIPEGYSVSREKKERFSLILESASTNQTSMYLCASSLALTDEQFFGPGTRLTVL.

The sample holds one count of this clone. This chain uses TRBV12-5 with TRBJ1-1; no definite D call. Germline CDR1 LGHNT, CDR2 FRNRAP. The CDR3 has 13 amino acids. The V gene lost 0 bases and the J gene lost 6 bases, with 8 bases spanning the gap. The CDR3 sequence is CASGLVGQAEAFF. The CDR3 nucleotides are TGTGCTAGTGGTTTGGTAGGTCAAGCTGAAGCTTTCTTT. Full variable domain (rest looked up from reference TRBV12-5 and TRBJ1-1): DARVTQTPRHKVTEMGQEVTMRCQPILGHNTVFWYRQTMMQGLELLAYFRNRAPLDDSGMPKDRFSAEMPDATLATLKIQPSEPRDSAVYFCASGLVGQAEAFFGQGTRLTVV.

Only one count was recorded for this clone. This rearrangement joins TRBV2 to TRBJ1-2; D gene unclear. Germline CDR1 is SNHLY and CDR2 is FYNNEI. CDR3 length: 14 amino acids. V was shortened by 6 bases and J by 7 bases, with 18 bases between the two germline ends. CDR3 in DNA: TGTGCCAGCAGCCCAAGGCCCCAGGTGGGTGGCTACACCTTC. It is translated as CASSPRPQVGGYTF.

The V gene is TRBV13, the J gene TRBJ1-1; 7 bases are a match to TRBD1. CDR3 size: 15 residues. Trimming cost V 3 bases and J 6 bases; bases outside gene matches: 10. From germline, CDR1 is PRHDT and CDR2 FYEKMQ (reference sequence). The DNA for the CDR3 is TGTGCCAGCAGCTTTCAGGGGGGTGGGGACCCTGAAGCTTTCTTT. Amino acids: CASSFQGGGDPEAFF.